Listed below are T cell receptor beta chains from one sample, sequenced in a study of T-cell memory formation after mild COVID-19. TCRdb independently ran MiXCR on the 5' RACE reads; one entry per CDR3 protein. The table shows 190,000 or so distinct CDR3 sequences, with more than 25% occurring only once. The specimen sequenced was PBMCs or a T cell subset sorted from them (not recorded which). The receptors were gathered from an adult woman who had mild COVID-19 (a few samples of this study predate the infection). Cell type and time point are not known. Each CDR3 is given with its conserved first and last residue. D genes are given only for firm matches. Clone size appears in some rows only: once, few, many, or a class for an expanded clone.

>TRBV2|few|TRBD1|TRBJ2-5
TGTGCCAGCAGTCGAGGGACAGCCCAAGAGACCCAGTACTTC
CASSRGTAQETQYF
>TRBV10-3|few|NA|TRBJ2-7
TGTGCCATCAGTGATCGCGGCCTGGTTCCCACCTACGAGCAGTACTTC
CAISDRGLVPTYEQYF
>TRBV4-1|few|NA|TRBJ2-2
TGCGCCAGCAGCCAGAAAGACAGGTCCACCGGGGAGCTGTTTTTT
CASSQKDRSTGELFF
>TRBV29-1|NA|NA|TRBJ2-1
TGCAGCGTTGAAGATGGAAACTACAATGAGCAGTTCTTC
CSVEDGNYNEQFF
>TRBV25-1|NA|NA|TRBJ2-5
TGTGCCAGCAGTGCACAGGGCCCGGAGACCCAGTACTTC
CASSAQGPETQYF
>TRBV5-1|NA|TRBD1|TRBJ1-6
TGCGCCAGCAGCTTGAGGACAGGCGATTCACCCCTCCACTTT
CASSLRTGDSPLHF
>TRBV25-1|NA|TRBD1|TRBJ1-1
TGTGCCAGCAGTGATTGGGACAGGGAGAACACTGAAGCTTTCTTT
CASSDWDRENTEAFF
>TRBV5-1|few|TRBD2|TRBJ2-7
TGCGCCAGCAGCCCGGGACTAGCGGGCAAATACGAGCAGTACTTC
CASSPGLAGKYEQYF
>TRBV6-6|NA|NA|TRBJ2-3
TGTGCCAGCAGTTACTCGAATAGCGGAAGCACAGATACGCAGTATTTT
CASSYSNSGSTDTQYF
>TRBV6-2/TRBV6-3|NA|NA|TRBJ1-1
TGTGCCAGCAGTTACTCGGACACTGAAGCTTTCTTT
CASSYSDTEAFF
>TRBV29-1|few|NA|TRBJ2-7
TGCAGCGTTGCGTCGGGCGGAACCTACGAGCAGTACTTC
CSVASGGTYEQYF
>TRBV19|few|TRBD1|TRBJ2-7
TGTGCCAGCGGGTGGGGACAGGGCTACGAGCAGTACTTC
CASGWGQGYEQYF
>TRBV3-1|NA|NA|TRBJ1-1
TGTGCCAGCAGCCAAGATGTGCAGGGTCAGGTAGCTTTCTTT
CASSQDVQGQVAFF
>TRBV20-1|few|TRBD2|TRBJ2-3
TGCAGTGCTAGAATTCTAGCGGGAGGGCTTAGCACAGATACGCAGTATTTT
CSARILAGGLSTDTQYF
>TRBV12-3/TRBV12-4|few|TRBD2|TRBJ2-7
TGTGCCAGCAGTGATCTTAGCGGGAGTACGGCCTACGAGCAGTACTTC
CASSDLSGSTAYEQYF
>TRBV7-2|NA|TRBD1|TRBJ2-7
TGTGCCAGCAGCCGGGGACAGCCTTGGGGCGAGCAGTACTTC
CASSRGQPWGEQYF
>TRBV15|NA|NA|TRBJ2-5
TGTGCCACCAGCTCAGAGTGGGGGCTGGAGACCCAGTACTTC
CATSSEWGLETQYF
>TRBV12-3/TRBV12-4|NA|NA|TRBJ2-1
TGTGCCAGCAGTCCGCGGGGCACCAGCTACAATGAGCAGTTCTTC
CASSPRGTSYNEQFF
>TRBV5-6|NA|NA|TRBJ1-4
TGTGCCAGCAGCTTGGGGACAGAAGCACTCAATAATGAAAAACTGTTTTTT
CASSLGTEALNNEKLFF
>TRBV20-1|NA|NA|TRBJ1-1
TGCAGTGCTAGTTCAGGGCTGGAGAACACTGAAGCTTTCTTT
CSASSGLENTEAFF
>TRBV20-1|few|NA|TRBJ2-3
TGCAGTGCTAGAGACCCCGGGACTGAGCTAGATACGCAGTATTTT
CSARDPGTELDTQYF
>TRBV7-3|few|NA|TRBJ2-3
TGTGCCAGCAGCTTATATCCGGAGGATACGCAGTATTTT
CASSLYPEDTQYF
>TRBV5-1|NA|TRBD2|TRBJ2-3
TGCGCCAGCAGCTCGGAGGGACTAGAAACAGATACGCAGTATTTT
CASSSEGLETDTQYF
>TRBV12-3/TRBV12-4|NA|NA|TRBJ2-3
TGTGCCAGCAGTTTAGGATGGGGGGCCCCTAACACAGATACGCAGTATTTT
CASSLGWGAPNTDTQYF
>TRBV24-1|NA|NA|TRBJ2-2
TGTGCCACCAGTGATCCAGCCGGGACGGCGAACACCGGGGAGCTGTTTTTT
CATSDPAGTANTGELFF
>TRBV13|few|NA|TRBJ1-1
TGTGCCAGCAGCTTAGGCGGGGGCCTCCGGGCTTTCTTT
CASSLGGGLRAFF
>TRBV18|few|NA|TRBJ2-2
TGTGCCAGCTCACCTCGATCGTTAACCACCGCGAACACCGGGGAGCTGTTTTTT
CASSPRSLTTANTGELFF